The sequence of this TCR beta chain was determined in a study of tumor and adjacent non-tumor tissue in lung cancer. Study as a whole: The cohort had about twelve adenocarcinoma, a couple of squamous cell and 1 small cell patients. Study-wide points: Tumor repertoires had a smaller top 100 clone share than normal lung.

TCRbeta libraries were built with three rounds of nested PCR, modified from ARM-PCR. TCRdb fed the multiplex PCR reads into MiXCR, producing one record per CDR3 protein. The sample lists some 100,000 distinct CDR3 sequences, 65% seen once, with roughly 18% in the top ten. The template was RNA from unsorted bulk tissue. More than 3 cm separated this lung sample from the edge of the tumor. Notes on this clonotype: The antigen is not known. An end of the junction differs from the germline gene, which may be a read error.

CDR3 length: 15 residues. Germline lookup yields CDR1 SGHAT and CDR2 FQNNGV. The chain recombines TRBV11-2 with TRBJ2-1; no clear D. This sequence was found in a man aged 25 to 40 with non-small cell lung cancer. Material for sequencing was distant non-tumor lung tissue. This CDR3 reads CASSLGVAYYKEQFF. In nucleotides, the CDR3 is TGTGCCAGCAGCTTAGGCGTGGCCTACTACAAAGAGCAGTTCTTC.